The 21 T cell receptor beta chains reported below all come from one sample, sequenced in a study of CD8 T cells in Susac syndrome. Reverse transcription used roughly 0.45 to 1 ug RNA and random hexamers. TCRdb reprocessed the immunoSEQ multiplex PCR reads via MiXCR and lists one record per CDR3 protein. The sample comprises 250,000 or so distinct CDR3 sequences, roughly 95% of which are singletons, and 0.065% to 0.08% rests with the top ten. Sequenced sample: CD4+ T cells from PBMCs. These receptors came from a human donor with multiple sclerosis.

The count of this clonotype is one. The chain links TRBV20-1 to TRBJ2-7, with D uncertain. The CDR3 loop spans 13 amino acids. The germline V and J ends were trimmed by 1 base and 0 bases, with 7 bases remaining between them. The germline V gene encodes CDR1 DFQATT and CDR2 SNEGSKA (reference sequence). In DNA form, the CDR3 reads TGCAGTGCTAGAGCAGGTGTCTCCTACGAGCAGTACTTC. It codes for CSARAGVSYEQYF.

This chain uses TRBV24-1 with TRBJ2-5; possible D gene TRBD1, 5 bases. V dropped 5 bases and J dropped 2 bases, with 17 bases sitting between them. This CDR3 comprises 16 residues. From germline, CDR1 is KGHDR and CDR2 SFDVKD. The CDR3 nucleotides read TGTGCCACCAGTGGGACCCCCGTTAGACAGCAAGAGACCCAGTACTTC. It yields the protein CATSGTPVRQQETQYF.

The DNA of the CDR3 is TGTGCCAGCAGCTTAGCACCTAGCGGGAGAGACACCGGGGAGCTGTTTTTT. This codes for CASSLAPSGRDTGELFF. The V and J genes are TRBV7-6 and TRBJ2-2; TRBD2 aligns across 10 bases. The CDR3 is made up of 17 amino acids. Germline CDR1 reads SGHVS; CDR2 reads FNYEAQ. The ends lost 0 bases at V and 3 bases at J; junction bases unmatched: 4.

J is TRBJ2-7 and V is TRBV6-6, with D tentatively TRBD2 (6 bases). Germline CDR1 and CDR2: MNHNY and SVGAGI (reference sequence). V shed 7 bases and J shed 0 bases, with 13 bases lying between them. The CDR3 sequence is 14 residues long. Here the CDR3 DNA reads TGTGCCAGCACCTCCTTAGCGGACTCCTACGAGCAGTACTTC. It specifies CASTSLADSYEQYF.

The chain combines TRBV5-8 with TRBJ2-5; tentative D call: TRBD2 (5 bases). Trimming pared 0 bases from V and 5 bases from J, leaving 11 bases between. Germline CDR1 is SGHTS and CDR2 is YDEGEE. The CDR3 consists of 14 residues. CDR3 sequence reads: CASSLGTSGETQYF. CDR3 sequence (DNA): TGTGCCAGCAGCTTGGGAACTAGTGGGGAGACCCAGTACTTC.

V is TRBV6-5 and J is TRBJ1-2; a possible D gene is TRBD1 (5 bases). The CDR3 extends over 14 amino acids. The germline V gene encodes CDR1 MNHEY and CDR2 SVGAGI. The V end was cut by 2 bases, the J end by 7 bases, with 14 bases between. The CDR3 DNA follows: TGTGCCAGCAGTTACACAGGTGGTTTGCTTGGCTACACCTTC. This gives the protein CASSYTGGLLGYTF.

The V and J genes are TRBV19 and TRBJ2-2; 12 bases fit TRBD2. CDR3 length: 15 residues. With V trimmed by 5 bases and J by 3 bases, 1 base remained unmatched. Germline CDR1 and CDR2: LNHDA and SQIVND (reference sequence). The CDR3 nucleotides read TGTGCCAGTAGTGGACTAGCGGGATACACCGGGGAGCTGTTTTTT. Translation: CASSGLAGYTGELFF.

The rearrangement links TRBV6-6 to TRBJ2-5; D not resolved. The CDR3 is 12 amino acids. V was cut by 10 bases and J by 2 bases, with 11 bases left in between. Germline values: CDR1 MNHNY, CDR2 SVGAGI (reference sequence). The CDR3 sequence: CAIGRSQETQYF. The CDR3 bases are TGTGCCATCGGACGGAGTCAAGAGACCCAGTACTTC.

CDR3 sequence: CASRGLQVPNTEAFF. DNA of the CDR3: TGTGCCAGCCGGGGACTACAGGTCCCGAACACTGAAGCTTTCTTT. V and J are TRBV19 and TRBJ1-1, with D possibly TRBD1 on 5 matching bases. V was cut by 9 bases and J by 1 base, with 18 bases left in between. Germline lookup yields CDR1 LNHDA and CDR2 SQIVND (reference sequence). CDR3 size: 15 residues.

V usage is TRBV7-9 and J usage is TRBJ2-2; D gene ambiguous. The CDR3 covers 13 residues. The V end lost 1 base, the J end lost 6 bases, and 6 bases lay between the germline ends. Germline V gives CDR1 SEHNR, CDR2 FQNEAQ (reference sequence). CDR3 coding DNA: TGTGCCAGCAGCTTAGGATGGCCCGGGGAGCTGTTTTTT. Amino acid sequence: CASSLGWPGELFF. Using reference TRBV7-9 and TRBJ2-2 for the parts outside the CDR3, the full variable domain is DTGVSQNPRHKITKRGQNVTFRCDPISEHNRLYWYRQTLGQGPEFLTYFQNEAQLEKSRLLSDRFSAERPKGSFSTLEIQRTEQGDSAMYLCASSLGWPGELFFGEGSRLTVL.

The V and J genes are TRBV6-1 and TRBJ1-6; TRBD1 matches at 8 bases. V gave up 7 bases and J gave up 6 bases; unmatched junction bases: 5. The germline CDR1 and CDR2 sequences are MNHNS and SASEGT. The CDR3 length is 14 residues. CDR3 nucleotides: TGTGCCAGCAATGGGGACAGGAGTAATTCACCCCTCCACTTT. It encodes CASNGDRSNSPLHF.

The chain carries TRBV28 and TRBJ1-1, with D hard to call. There are 12 residues in the CDR3. CDR1 MDHEN and CDR2 SYDVKM come from the germline V gene. V lost 4 bases and J 5 bases, leaving 8 bases between the germline ends. CDR3 residues: CASSSLRTEAFF. The CDR3, as DNA: TGTGCCAGCAGTTCTCTGAGGACTGAAGCTTTCTTT.

The V call is TRBV7-9, the J call TRBJ1-2, with D hard to call. Deletions cut 5 bases from V and 7 bases from J, with 17 bases between. The CDR3 covers 14 residues. CDR1 SEHNR and CDR2 FQNEAQ come from the germline V gene (reference sequence). The CDR3 sequence is CASSENAAAGGYTF. The CDR3 nucleotides read TGTGCCAGCAGCGAGAATGCTGCTGCCGGTGGCTACACCTTC.

The chain combines TRBV11-3 with TRBJ1-4; TRBD1 might be the D (5 bases). The CDR3 consists of 13 residues. V was trimmed by 3 bases and J by 8 bases, leaving 10 bases between them. Looked up from germline, CDR1 is SGHNT and CDR2 is YENEEA. CDR3 sequence (DNA): TGTGCCAGCAGCTTCGGGCAGGGCGAAAAACTGTTTTTT. It codes for CASSFGQGEKLFF.

This chain connects TRBV2 to TRBJ2-2, with D maybe TRBD1 (6 bases). V shed 8 bases and J shed 0 bases, with 13 bases lying between them. Per the germline V gene, CDR1 is SNHLY and CDR2 is FYNNEI. This CDR3 is 15 amino acids long. The CDR3 DNA sequence: TGTGCCAGCGGCGGACAGAGCGCGAACACCGGGGAGCTGTTTTTT. It encodes CASGGQSANTGELFF.

The chain joins TRBV6-6 to TRBJ1-6; 8 bases are a match to TRBD1. This CDR3 comprises 14 residues. J lost 13 bases, V lost 6 bases, and 11 bases had no gene match. Germline V gene data show CDR1 as MNHNY and CDR2 as SVGAGI (reference sequence). The CDR3 coding sequence is TGTGCCAGCAGAGCGGGACAGGCCGACGGGCCCCTCCACTTT. Translated, it gives CASRAGQADGPLHF.

The chain joins TRBV24-1 to TRBJ1-4, with D perhaps TRBD1 (5 bases). From germline, CDR1 is KGHDR and CDR2 SFDVKD. V was shortened by 3 bases and J by 0 bases, with 7 bases between the two germline ends. This CDR3 contains 15 residues. In nucleotides, the CDR3 is TGTGCCACCAGTGATGGGGGGGCAACTAATGAAAAACTGTTTTTT. Its translation is CATSDGGATNEKLFF.

This clonotype was observed a few times. The chain has TRBV29-1 and TRBJ2-7; tentative D call: TRBD2 (5 bases). Germline V gene lookup returns CDR1 SQVTM and CDR2 ANQGSEA. The CDR3 has 14 amino acids. Trimming took 5 bases from V and 5 from J, leaving 19 bases between them. This CDR3 reads CSVSPGAGGHEQYF. Here the CDR3 DNA reads TGCAGCGTTTCGCCGGGTGCGGGTGGCCACGAGCAGTACTTC.

The V and J genes are TRBV7-8 and TRBJ1-4, with D hard to call. Deletions cut 5 bases from V and 3 bases from J, with 19 bases between. CDR3 length: 17 residues. Germline V gene sequence: CDR1 SGHVS, CDR2 FQNEAQ. The CDR3: CASSLGGSTRSNEKLFF. CDR3 in DNA: TGTGCCAGCAGCCTGGGCGGGAGTACCCGCTCTAATGAAAAACTGTTTTTT. Full variable domain (missing parts from reference TRBV7-8 and TRBJ1-4): GAGVSQSPRYKVAKRGQDVALRCDPISGHVSLFWYQQALGQGPEFLTYFQNEAQLDKSGLPSDRFFAERPEGSVSTLKIQRTQQEDSAVYLCASSLGGSTRSNEKLFFGSGTQLSVL.

V usage is TRBV5-1 and J usage is TRBJ1-1; weak D call: TRBD1 (5 bases). CDR1 is SGHRS, CDR2 YFSETQ, per germline. Trimming left V 4 bases short and J 6 bases short, with 19 bases between. CDR3 length equals 15 residues. The CDR3 loop is CASSRTSLDTAEAFF. The CDR3 DNA is TGCGCCAGCAGCCGCACCAGCTTGGACACCGCTGAAGCTTTCTTT.

The chain recombines TRBV24-1 with TRBJ2-5; perhaps D is TRBD1 or TRBD2 (6 bases each). This CDR3 region has 13 residues. V dropped 3 bases and J dropped 5 bases, with 9 bases sitting between them. CDR1 and CDR2 (germline): KGHDR, SFDVKD. The CDR3 nucleotides are TGTGCCACCAGTGATGGGGGGCGGGAGACCCAGTACTTC. Protein: CATSDGGRETQYF.